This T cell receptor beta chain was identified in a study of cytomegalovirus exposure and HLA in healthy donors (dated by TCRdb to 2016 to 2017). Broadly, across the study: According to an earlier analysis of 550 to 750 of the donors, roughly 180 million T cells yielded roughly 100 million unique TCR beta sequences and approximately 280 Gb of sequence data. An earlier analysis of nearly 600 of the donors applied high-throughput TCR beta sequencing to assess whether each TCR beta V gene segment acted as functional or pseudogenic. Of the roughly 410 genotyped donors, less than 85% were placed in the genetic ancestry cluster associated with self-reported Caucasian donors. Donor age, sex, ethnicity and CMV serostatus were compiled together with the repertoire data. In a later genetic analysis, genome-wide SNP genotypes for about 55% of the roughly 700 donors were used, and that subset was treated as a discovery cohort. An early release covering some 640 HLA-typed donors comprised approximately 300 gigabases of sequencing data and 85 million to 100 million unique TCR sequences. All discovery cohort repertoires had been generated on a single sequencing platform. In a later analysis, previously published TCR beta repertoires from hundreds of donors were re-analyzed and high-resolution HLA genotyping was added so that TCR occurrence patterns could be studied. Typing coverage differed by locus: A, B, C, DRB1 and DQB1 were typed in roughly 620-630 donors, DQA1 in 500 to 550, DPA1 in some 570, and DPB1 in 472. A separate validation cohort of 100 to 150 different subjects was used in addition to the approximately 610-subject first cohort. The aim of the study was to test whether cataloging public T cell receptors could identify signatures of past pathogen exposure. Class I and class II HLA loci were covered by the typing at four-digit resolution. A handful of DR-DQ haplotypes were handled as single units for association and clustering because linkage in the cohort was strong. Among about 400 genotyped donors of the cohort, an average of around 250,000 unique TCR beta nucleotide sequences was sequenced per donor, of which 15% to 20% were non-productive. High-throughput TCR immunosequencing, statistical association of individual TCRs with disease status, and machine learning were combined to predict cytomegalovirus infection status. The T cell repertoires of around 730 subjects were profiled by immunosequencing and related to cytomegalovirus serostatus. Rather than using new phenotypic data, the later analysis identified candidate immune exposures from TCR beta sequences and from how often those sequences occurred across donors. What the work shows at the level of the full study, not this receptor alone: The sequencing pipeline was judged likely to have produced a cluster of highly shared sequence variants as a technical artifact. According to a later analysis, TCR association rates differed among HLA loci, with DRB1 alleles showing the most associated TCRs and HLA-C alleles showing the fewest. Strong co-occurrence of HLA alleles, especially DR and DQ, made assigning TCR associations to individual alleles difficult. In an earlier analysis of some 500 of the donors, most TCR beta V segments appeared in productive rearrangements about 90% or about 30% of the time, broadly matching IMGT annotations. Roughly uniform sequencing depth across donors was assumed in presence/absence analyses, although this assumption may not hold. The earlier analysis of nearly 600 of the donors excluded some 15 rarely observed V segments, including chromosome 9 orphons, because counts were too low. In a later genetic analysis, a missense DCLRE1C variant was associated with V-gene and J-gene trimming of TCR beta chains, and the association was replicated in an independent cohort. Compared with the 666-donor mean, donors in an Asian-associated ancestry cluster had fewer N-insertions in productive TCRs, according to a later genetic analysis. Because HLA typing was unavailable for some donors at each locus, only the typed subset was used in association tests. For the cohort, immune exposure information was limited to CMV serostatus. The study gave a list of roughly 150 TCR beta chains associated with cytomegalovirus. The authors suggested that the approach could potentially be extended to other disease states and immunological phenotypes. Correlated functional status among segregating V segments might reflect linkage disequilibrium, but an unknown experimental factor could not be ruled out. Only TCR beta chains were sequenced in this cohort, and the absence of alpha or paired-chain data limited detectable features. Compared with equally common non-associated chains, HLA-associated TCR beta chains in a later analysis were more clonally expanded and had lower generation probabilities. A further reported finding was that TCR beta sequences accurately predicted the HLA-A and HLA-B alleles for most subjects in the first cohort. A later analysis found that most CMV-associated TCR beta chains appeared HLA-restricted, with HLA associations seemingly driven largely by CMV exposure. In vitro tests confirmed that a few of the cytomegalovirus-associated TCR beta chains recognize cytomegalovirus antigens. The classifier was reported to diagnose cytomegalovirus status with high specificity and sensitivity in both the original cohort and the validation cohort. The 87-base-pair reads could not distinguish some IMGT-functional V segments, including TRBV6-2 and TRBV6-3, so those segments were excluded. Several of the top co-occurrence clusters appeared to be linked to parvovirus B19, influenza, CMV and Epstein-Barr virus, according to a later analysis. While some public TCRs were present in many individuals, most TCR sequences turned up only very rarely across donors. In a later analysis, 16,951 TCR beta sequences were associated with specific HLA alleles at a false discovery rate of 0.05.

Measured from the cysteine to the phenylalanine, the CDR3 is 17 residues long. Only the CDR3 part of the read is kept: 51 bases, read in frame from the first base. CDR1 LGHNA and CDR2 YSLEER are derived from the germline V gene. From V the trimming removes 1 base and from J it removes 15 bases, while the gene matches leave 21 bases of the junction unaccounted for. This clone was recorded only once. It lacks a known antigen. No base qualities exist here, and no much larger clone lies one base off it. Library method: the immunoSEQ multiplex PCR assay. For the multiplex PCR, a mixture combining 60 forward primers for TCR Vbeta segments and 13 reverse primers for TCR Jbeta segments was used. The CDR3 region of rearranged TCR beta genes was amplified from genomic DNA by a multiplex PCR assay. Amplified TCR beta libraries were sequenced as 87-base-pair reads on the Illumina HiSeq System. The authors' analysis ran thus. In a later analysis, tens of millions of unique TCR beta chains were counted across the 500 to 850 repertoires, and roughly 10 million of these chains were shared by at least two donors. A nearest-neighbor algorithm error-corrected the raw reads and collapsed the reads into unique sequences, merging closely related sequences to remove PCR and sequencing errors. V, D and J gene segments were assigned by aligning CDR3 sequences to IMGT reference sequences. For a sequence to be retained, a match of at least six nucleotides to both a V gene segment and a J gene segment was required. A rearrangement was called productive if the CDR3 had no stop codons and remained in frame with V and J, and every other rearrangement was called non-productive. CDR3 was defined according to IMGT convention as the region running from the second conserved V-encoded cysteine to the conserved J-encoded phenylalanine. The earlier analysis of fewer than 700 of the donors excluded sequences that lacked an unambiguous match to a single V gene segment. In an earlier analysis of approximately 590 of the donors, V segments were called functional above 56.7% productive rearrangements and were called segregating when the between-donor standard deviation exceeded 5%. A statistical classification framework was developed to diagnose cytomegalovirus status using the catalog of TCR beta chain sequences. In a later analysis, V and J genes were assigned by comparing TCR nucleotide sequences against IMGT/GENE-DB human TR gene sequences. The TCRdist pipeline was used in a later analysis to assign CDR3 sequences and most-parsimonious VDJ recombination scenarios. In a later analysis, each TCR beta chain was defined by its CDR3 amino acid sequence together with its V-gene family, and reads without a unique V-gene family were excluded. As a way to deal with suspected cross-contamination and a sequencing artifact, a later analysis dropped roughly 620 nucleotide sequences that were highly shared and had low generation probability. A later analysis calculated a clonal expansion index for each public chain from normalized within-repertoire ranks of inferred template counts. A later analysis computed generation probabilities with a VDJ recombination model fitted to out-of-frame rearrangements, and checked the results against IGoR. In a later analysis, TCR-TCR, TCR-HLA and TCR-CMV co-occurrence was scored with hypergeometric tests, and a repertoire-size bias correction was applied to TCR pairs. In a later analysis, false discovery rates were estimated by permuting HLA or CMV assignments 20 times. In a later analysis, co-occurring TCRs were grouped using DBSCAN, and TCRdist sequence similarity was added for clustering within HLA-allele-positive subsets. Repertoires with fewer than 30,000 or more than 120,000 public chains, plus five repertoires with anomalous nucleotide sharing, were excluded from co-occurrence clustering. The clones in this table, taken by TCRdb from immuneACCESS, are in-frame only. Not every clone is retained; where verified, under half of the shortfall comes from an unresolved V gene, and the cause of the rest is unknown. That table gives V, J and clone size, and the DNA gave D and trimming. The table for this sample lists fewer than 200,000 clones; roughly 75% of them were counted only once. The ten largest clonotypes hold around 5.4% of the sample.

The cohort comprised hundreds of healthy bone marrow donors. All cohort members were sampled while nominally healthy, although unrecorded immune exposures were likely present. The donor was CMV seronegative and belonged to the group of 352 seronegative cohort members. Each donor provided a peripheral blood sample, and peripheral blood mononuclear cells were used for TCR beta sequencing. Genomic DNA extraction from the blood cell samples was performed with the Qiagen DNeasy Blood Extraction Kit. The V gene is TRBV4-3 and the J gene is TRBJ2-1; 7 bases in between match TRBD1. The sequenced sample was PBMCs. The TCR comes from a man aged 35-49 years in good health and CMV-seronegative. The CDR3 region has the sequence CASSQALKSGTATSSFF. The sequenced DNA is TGCGCCAGCAGCCAAGCCCTTAAATCCGGGACAGCGACGAGCTCGTTCTTC.